These 19 T cell receptor beta chains originate from one sample sequenced in a study of a mutant IDH1 vaccine in newly diagnosed glioma. Sequencing was performed with immunoSEQ multiplex PCR; in TCRdb, only in-frame clones are kept and a portion is missing. The table has roughly 68,000 clones, around 74% seen once. Time point reported: week 35, safety follow-up. The study gave 300 ug of mutant IDH1 20-mer peptide per vaccine dose, with topical imiquimod. Antigens for these TCRs are unknown. The sample consisted of PBMCs, taken from a glioma patient whose treatment included an IDH1 peptide vaccine. The receptors were gathered from a man in his fifties with glioma.

The rearrangement uses TRBV6-6 and TRBJ1-4, with D perhaps matching TRBD1 (6 bases). With 4 bases removed from V and 4 bases from J, the gap between germline ends came to 13 bases. The CDR3 totals 15 residues. Germline loops: CDR1 MNHNY, CDR2 SVGAGI (reference sequence). The CDR3 nucleotides read TGTGCCAGCAGTTCCCGACAGGCTCTTAATGAAAAACTGTTTTTT. Its protein is CASSSRQALNEKLFF.

The chain joins TRBV19 to TRBJ1-2; D is perhaps TRBD1 (6 bases). Germline V gene data show CDR1 as LNHDA and CDR2 as SQIVND (reference sequence). Trimming took off 5 bases at V and 4 bases at J, with 14 bases between the two ends. This CDR3 is built from 14 residues. The CDR3 reads CASSPPGHLYGYTF. For the CDR3, the DNA is TGTGCCAGTAGTCCTCCGGGACACCTCTATGGCTACACCTTC.

The V gene is TRBV27, the J gene TRBJ1-1; D might be TRBD1 (6 bases). V was clipped by 5 bases and J by 4 bases, with 14 bases between them. This CDR3 is 14 amino acids long. The V gene's germline CDR1 is MNHEY and CDR2 SMNVEV (reference sequence). This chain's CDR3 is CASSLFQGRTEAFF. The CDR3 region has the DNA TGTGCCAGCAGTCTTTTCCAGGGGCGCACTGAAGCTTTCTTT.

The chain carries TRBV5-1 and TRBJ2-3; 9 bases match TRBD1. This CDR3 has 15 amino acids. With 7 bases clipped from V and 1 base from J, the junction kept 7 bases outside the gene matches. Germline V lookup: CDR1 SGHRS, CDR2 YFSETQ. The CDR3: CASLLGDRGTDTQYF. The CDR3 DNA reads as TGCGCCAGCTTGTTGGGGGACAGGGGCACAGATACGCAGTATTTT. Complete variable domain (other parts from reference TRBV5-1 and TRBJ2-3): KAGVTQTPRYLIKTRGQQVTLSCSPISGHRSVSWYQQTPGQGLQFLFEYFSETQRNKGNFPGRFSGRQFSNSRSEMNVSTLELGDSALYLCASLLGDRGTDTQYFGPGTRLTVL.

This clone occurred a few times. The chain recombines TRBV4-1 with TRBJ1-5, with D possibly being TRBD1 (5 bases). V lost 0 bases and J 4 bases, leaving 7 bases between the germline ends. Germline V gives CDR1 MGHRA, CDR2 YSYEKL. The CDR3 extends over 14 amino acids. DNA for the CDR3: TGCGCCAGCAGCCAAGACAGGGTTAATCAGCCCCAGCATTTT. Translated: CASSQDRVNQPQHF.

A single count supports this clone. The CDR3 DNA sequence: TGTGCCAGCAGCTTCCTAGCGGGACCGAACACCGGGGAGCTGTTTTTT. It translates to CASSFLAGPNTGELFF. This sequence joins TRBV7-3 and TRBJ2-2, with 9 bases identical to TRBD2. CDR3 length: 16 residues. Germline CDR1 and CDR2: SGHTA and FQGTGA. The V segment lost 3 bases and the J segment 0 bases; nucleotides outside the gene matches: 2. Full variable domain (remainder filled in from reference TRBV7-3 and TRBJ2-2): GAGVSQTPSNKVTEKGKYVELRCDPISGHTALYWYRQSLGQGPEFLIYFQGTGAADDSGLPNDRFFAVRPEGSVSTLKIQRTERGDSAVYLCASSFLAGPNTGELFFGEGSRLTVL.

The chain employs TRBV7-9 and TRBJ2-7; D is uncertain. The V end was cut by 8 bases, the J end by 2 bases, with 13 bases between. The CDR3 spans 13 residues. Germline assignment: CDR1 SEHNR and CDR2 FQNEAQ (reference sequence). This CDR3 is CASDGLNPYEQYF. The CDR3 region has the DNA TGTGCCAGCGACGGGCTGAACCCCTACGAGCAGTACTTC.

A few counts support this clone. Distinct nucleotide sequences in the sample also encode this CDR3. The V gene is TRBV9, the J gene TRBJ2-7; 8 bases are shared with TRBD2. The CDR3 spans 12 residues. V lost 2 bases to trimming and J lost 6 bases; unmatched junction nucleotides: 1. Looked up from germline, CDR1 is SGDLS and CDR2 is YYNGEE. CDR3 nucleotide sequence: TGTGCCAGCAGCGTCGGGGGGGGCGAGCAGTACTTC. Encoded protein: CASSVGGGEQYF. Combining the CDR3 with reference TRBV9 and TRBJ2-7 gives the whole variable domain DSGVTQTPKHLITATGQRVTLRCSPRSGDLSVYWYQQSLDQGLQFLIQYYNGEERAKGNILERFSAQQFPDLHSELNLSSLELGDSALYFCASSVGGGEQYFGPGTRLTVT.

V is TRBV18 and J is TRBJ1-2, with D unclear. The germline CDR1 and CDR2 sequences are KGHSH and LQKENI. The V end was cut by 2 bases, the J end by 3 bases, with 7 bases between. This CDR3 has 13 residues. Here the CDR3 reads CASSPNTYYGYTF. CDR3 in DNA: TGTGCCAGCTCACCAAACACCTACTATGGCTACACCTTC.

As concerns this clone: One junction end does not reproduce the germline sequence, and a read error may be involved. The chain employs TRBV6-1 and TRBJ1-1, with D unresolved. CDR1 is MNHNS, CDR2 SASEGT, per germline. CDR3 length: 16 amino acids. CDR3 sequence reads: CASSEALEVRNTEAFF. CDR3 DNA sequence: TGTGCCAGCAGCGAAGCGCTGGAAGTCCGGAACACTGAAGCTTTCTTT.

The chain recombines TRBV5-1 with TRBJ2-5, with D hard to call. The V end was cut by 3 bases, the J end by 4 bases, with 4 bases between. Germline assignment: CDR1 SGHRS and CDR2 YFSETQ. The CDR3 runs 11 residues. CDR3 coding DNA: TGCGCCAGCAGCTCGGCAGAGACCCAGTACTTC. Translating gives CASSSAETQYF. Full variable domain (rest looked up from reference TRBV5-1 and TRBJ2-5): KAGVTQTPRYLIKTRGQQVTLSCSPISGHRSVSWYQQTPGQGLQFLFEYFSETQRNKGNFPGRFSGRQFSNSRSEMNVSTLELGDSALYLCASSSAETQYFGPGTRLLVL.

The chain employs TRBV28 and TRBJ2-5, with D perhaps TRBD1 (5 bases). CDR1 and CDR2 (germline): MDHEN, SYDVKM. CDR3 length: 15 amino acids. Trimming took off 6 bases at V and 1 base at J, with 15 bases between the two ends. The CDR3 here is CASSLGAGFQETQYF. CDR3 DNA: TGTGCCAGCAGCCTAGGGGCAGGATTCCAAGAGACCCAGTACTTC.

This clone was recorded only once. CDR3 region: CASSRKGVNTEAFF. CDR3 sequence (DNA): TGTGCCAGCAGCCGGAAAGGGGTGAACACTGAAGCTTTCTTT. The V gene is TRBV7-9, the J gene TRBJ1-1; weak D call: TRBD1 (5 bases). The CDR3 sequence is 14 residues long. V gave up 5 bases and J gave up 0 bases, with 10 bases separating them. The germline gives CDR1 SEHNR, CDR2 FQNEAQ (reference sequence).

Note on this clone: Other DNA sequences in the same sample also yield this CDR3. This chain links TRBV11-3 with TRBJ2-1; no clear D gene. V was cut by 0 bases and J by 6 bases, with 3 bases left in between. Per the germline V gene, CDR1 is SGHNT and CDR2 is YENEEA. The CDR3 sequence is 12 residues long. The CDR3 sequence is CASSLDSNEQFF. For the CDR3, the DNA is TGTGCCAGCAGCTTAGACAGCAATGAGCAGTTCTTC.

V and J are TRBV9 and TRBJ2-3; the match to TRBD1 covers 11 bases. Germline loops: CDR1 SGDLS, CDR2 YYNGEE. The J segment lost 5 bases and the V segment lost 3 bases, leaving 5 bases of the junction unmatched. The CDR3 totals 15 residues. Here the CDR3 reads CASSAGQGAIDTQYF. As DNA, the CDR3 is TGTGCCAGCAGCGCCGGACAGGGGGCAATAGATACGCAGTATTTT.

J is TRBJ2-7 and V is TRBV19; possibly TRBD2 for D (7 bases). The CDR3 is 13 amino acids. Germline V gives CDR1 LNHDA, CDR2 SQIVND (reference sequence). V was trimmed by 3 bases and J by 6 bases, leaving 12 bases between them. In DNA form, the CDR3 reads TGTGCCAGTAGTATCCTCGGGGGGCGCGAGCAGTACTTC. Translated, it gives CASSILGGREQYF.

This clone was recorded a few times. The genes are TRBV9 and TRBJ1-1; perhaps TRBD1 as D (5 bases). Germline CDR1 and CDR2: SGDLS and YYNGEE. The CDR3 spans 14 residues. V dropped 2 bases and J dropped 5 bases, with 13 bases sitting between them. The DNA for the CDR3 is TGTGCCAGCAGCGTTACTCCGGGACGAACTGAAGCTTTCTTT. It is translated as CASSVTPGRTEAFF. Supplemented by reference TRBV9 and TRBJ1-1, the full variable domain reads DSGVTQTPKHLITATGQRVTLRCSPRSGDLSVYWYQQSLDQGLQFLIQYYNGEERAKGNILERFSAQQFPDLHSELNLSSLELGDSALYFCASSVTPGRTEAFFGQGTRLTVV.

CDR3 amino acids: CASSAPSTDTQYF. The CDR3 DNA is TGTGCCAGCAGCGCCCCTAGCACAGATACGCAGTATTTT. The chain joins TRBV7-2 to TRBJ2-3; D unresolved. The ends were cut back, 5 bases at V and 0 bases at J, with 6 bases in the middle. CDR3 length equals 13 residues. CDR1 and CDR2 from the germline V gene are SGHTA and FQGNSA.

The chain is built from TRBV7-2 and TRBJ1-1; the D is unclear. Germline CDR1 reads SGHTA; CDR2 reads FQGNSA. The CDR3 extends over 15 amino acids. V dropped 5 bases and J dropped 4 bases, with 17 bases sitting between them. The CDR3 loop is CASSLMDRSSTEAFF. The CDR3 DNA reads TGTGCCAGCAGCCTCATGGATCGTTCGAGCACTGAAGCTTTCTTT.